This is a list of T cell receptor beta chains from one sample in a study of T cell responses to AZD1222 COVID-19 vaccine. Clones were read by immunoSEQ multiplex PCR, and TCRdb kept only the in-frame ones, dropping some. This table holds over 150,000 clones, about nine tenths found once. Sample: peripheral blood, taken on day 0 of AZD1222 vaccination. The receptors come from an adult in good health. Both conserved end residues are part of each CDR3.

TRBV2	TRBJ2-7	CASSHRGYEQYF
TRBV7-2	TRBJ1-3	CASSLGFEGNTIYF
TRBV28	TRBJ1-6	CASSRGRANSPLHF
TRBV29-1	TRBJ2-2	CSVGQDTGELFF
TRBV6-1	TRBJ1-2	CASSDRVGGYTF
TRBV10-2	TRBJ2-5	CASSEFRNIKSETQYF
TRBV5-4	TRBJ1-4	CASSRSGGVDEKLFF
TRBV10-1	TRBJ2-7	CASSRDSLGEQYF
TRBV3-1/TRBV3-2	TRBJ2-3	CASSTQGTQYF
TRBV3-1/TRBV3-2	TRBJ1-2	CASSQDSGVGGYTF
TRBV5-4	TRBJ2-7	CASSLVGAEQYF
TRBV18	TRBJ1-5	CASSRDYSNQPQHF
TRBV5-1	TRBJ1-2	CASSLAGGQGRVNGYTF
TRBV7-2	TRBJ1-1	CASCAVVGCGTEAFF
TRBV11-2	TRBJ2-3	CASSLDWASGAVSTGTQYF
TRBV7-3	TRBJ2-3	CASRLGLAGTDTQYF
TRBV7-2	TRBJ1-1	CASSLWQNTEAFF